The rows below give T cell receptor beta chains drawn from one sample of a study of identifying expanded T cells in peripheral blood. Sequenced by immunoSEQ multiplex PCR; TCRdb stores in-frame clones only, minus some. The table has over 80,000 clones, approximately 86% seen once. Material: blood. These receptors were obtained from a person between 18 and 75 years old in good health. CDR3s include the opening cysteine and the closing phenylalanine or tryptophan. D genes are given only for firm matches. Clone sizes are given selectively: once, few, many, or a class where the clone is expanded.

J: TRBJ2-1; length: 16; D: TRBD1; V: TRBV7-9; size: NA; CDR3: CASSLEGARSYNEQFF; DNA: TGTGCCAGCAGCTTAGAGGGGGCGCGGTCCTACAATGAGCAGTTCTTC
J: TRBJ1-6; length: 16; D: NA; V: TRBV6-1; size: NA; CDR3: CASSEVGAGSGSPLHF; DNA: TGTGCCAGCAGTGAAGTGGGGGCAGGGTCCGGTTCACCCCTCCACTTT
J: TRBJ1-1; length: 16; D: NA; V: TRBV2; size: NA; CDR3: CASRTISDGFIDEAFF; DNA: TGTGCCAGCAGAACCATCTCGGATGGGTTTATAGATGAAGCTTTCTTT
J: TRBJ1-5; length: 14; D: TRBD1; V: TRBV7-9; size: NA; CDR3: CASSETGGGQPQHF; DNA: TGTGCCAGCAGCGAGACAGGGGGTGGTCAGCCCCAGCATTTT
J: TRBJ2-1; length: 15; D: TRBD2; V: TRBV7-9; size: NA; CDR3: CASSFGDYLEDEQFF; DNA: TGTGCCAGCAGCTTTGGGGACTACCTTGAGGATGAGCAGTTCTTC
J: TRBJ2-7; length: 14; D: NA; V: TRBV11-2; size: NA; CDR3: CASSLDRHSYEQYF; DNA: TGTGCCAGCAGCTTAGACCGCCACTCCTACGAGCAGTACTTC
J: TRBJ1-1; length: 14; D: TRBD1; V: TRBV11-1; size: NA; CDR3: CASSLAPGQVEAFF; DNA: TGTGCCAGCAGCTTAGCTCCCGGACAGGTTGAAGCTTTCTTT
J: TRBJ1-5; length: 15; D: TRBD1; V: TRBV5-4; size: NA; CDR3: CASSSGGSSNQPQHF; DNA: TGTGCCAGCAGCTCAGGGGGGAGTAGCAATCAGCCCCAGCATTTT
J: TRBJ1-3; length: 16; D: NA; V: TRBV19; size: once; CDR3: CATQARQGARINTIYF; DNA: TGTGCCACCCAAGCCCGTCAAGGAGCTCGGATAAACACCATATATTTT
J: TRBJ2-3; length: 13; D: NA; V: TRBV10-2; size: NA; CDR3: CASTPGGTDTQYF; DNA: TGCGCCAGTACTCCGGGGGGCACAGATACGCAGTATTTT
J: TRBJ2-7; length: 14; D: TRBD2; V: TRBV5-1; size: NA; CDR3: CASSLAGGHYEQYF; DNA: TGCGCCAGCAGCCTAGCGGGGGGGCACTACGAGCAGTACTTC